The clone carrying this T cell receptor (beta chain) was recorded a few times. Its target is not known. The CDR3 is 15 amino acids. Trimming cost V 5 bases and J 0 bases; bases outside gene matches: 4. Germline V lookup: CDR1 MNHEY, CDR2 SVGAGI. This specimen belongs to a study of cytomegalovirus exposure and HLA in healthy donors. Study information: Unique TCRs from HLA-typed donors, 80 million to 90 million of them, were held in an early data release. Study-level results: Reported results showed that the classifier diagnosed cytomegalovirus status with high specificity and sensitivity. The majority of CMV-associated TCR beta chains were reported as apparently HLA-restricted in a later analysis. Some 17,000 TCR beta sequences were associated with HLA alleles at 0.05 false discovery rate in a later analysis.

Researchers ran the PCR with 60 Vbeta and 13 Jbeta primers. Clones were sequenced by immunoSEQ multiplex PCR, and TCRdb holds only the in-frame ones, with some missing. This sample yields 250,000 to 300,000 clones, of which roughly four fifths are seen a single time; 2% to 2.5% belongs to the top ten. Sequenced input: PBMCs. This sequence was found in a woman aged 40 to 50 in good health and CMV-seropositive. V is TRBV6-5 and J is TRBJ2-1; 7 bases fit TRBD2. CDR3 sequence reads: CASSLAVGSYNEQFF. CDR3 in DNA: TGTGCCAGCAGTCTAGCGGTAGGCTCCTACAATGAGCAGTTCTTC.